A selection of T cell receptor beta chains follows, all from one sample in a study of brain T cells in children with intractable seizures. Assay: immunoSEQ multiplex PCR; the TCRdb copy retains only in-frame clones and omits some. The sample includes about 110,000 clones, approximately 94% of them seen just once. The specimen comprised peripheral blood, sampled at surgery. These receptors all come from a boy younger than two with hemimegalencephaly and intractable seizures. Both conserved end residues are part of each CDR3. The D gene is left open where the match is weak. Size tells how often a clone was seen (once, few, many) or the class of an expanded clone, and some rows leave it out.

CDR3 length	clone size	D gene	V gene	J gene	CDR3 protein	CDR3 DNA
18	.	.	TRBV11-3	TRBJ2-2	CASSLAPVAYGVAGELFF	TGTGCCAGCAGCTTAGCCCCAGTAGCGTATGGGGTAGCCGGGGAGCTGTTTTTT
15	once	TRBD1	TRBV3-1/TRBV3-2	TRBJ2-7	CASSQGRQGNNEQYF	TGTGCCAGCAGCCAAGGGCGACAGGGTAACAACGAGCAGTACTTC
13	.	TRBD2	TRBV11-2	TRBJ2-5	CASRRGVGETQYF	TGTGCCAGCAGACGGGGGGTAGGTGAGACCCAGTACTTC
13	.	.	TRBV19	TRBJ2-7	CASSIQQGGDPYF	TGTGCCAGTAGTATTCAACAGGGAGGGGATCCGTACTTC
14	.	.	TRBV27	TRBJ1-1	CASSLTGPGTEAFF	TGTGCCAGCAGTTTAACGGGTCCAGGCACTGAAGCTTTCTTT
12	.	.	TRBV24-1	TRBJ1-5	CATSDTNQPQHF	TGTGCCACCAGTGATACGAATCAGCCCCAGCATTTT
14	once	TRBD1	TRBV7-2	TRBJ2-5	CASSPRTGEETQYF	TGTGCCAGCAGCCCTCGGACAGGGGAGGAGACCCAGTACTTC
12	.	.	TRBV29-1	TRBJ2-1	CSIGGADNEQFF	TGCAGCATTGGAGGGGCAGACAATGAGCAGTTCTTC
15	.	TRBD2	TRBV4-1	TRBJ2-7	CASSQERGSSYEQYF	TGCGCCAGCAGCCAAGAACGCGGGAGCTCCTACGAGCAGTACTTC
15	.	.	TRBV27	TRBJ2-7	CASRPSPRSIYEQYF	TGTGCCAGCAGGCCTAGCCCCCGAAGCATCTACGAGCAGTACTTC
13	.	.	TRBV28	TRBJ1-2	CASSPLNPYGYTF	TGTGCCAGCAGTCCCCTCAATCCCTATGGCTACACCTTC
16	.	TRBD1	TRBV28	TRBJ1-6	CASSLSGTGVDSPLHF	TGTGCCAGCAGTTTATCCGGGACAGGGGTCGACTCACCCCTCCACTTT
16	.	.	TRBV9	TRBJ1-6	CASSLGQSSYNSPLHF	TGTGCCAGCAGCCTCGGACAGAGCTCCTATAATTCACCCCTCCACTTT
17	.	.	TRBV6-7	TRBJ2-4	CATHNHRTALAKNIQYF	TGTGCCACCCATAATCACAGGACAGCCTTAGCCAAAAACATTCAGTACTTC
15	.	TRBD2	TRBV28	TRBJ2-7	CAARDEVAGVWEQYF	TGTGCCGCACGGGACGAGGTAGCGGGAGTTTGGGAGCAGTACTTC
16	.	.	TRBV30	TRBJ1-4	CAWSVFSPGGGEKLFF	TGTGCCTGGAGTGTCTTCAGTCCGGGCGGAGGTGAAAAACTGTTTTTT
15	.	TRBD1	TRBV7-9	TRBJ2-2	CASSLGQTNTGELFF	TGTGCCAGCAGCTTGGGACAGACGAACACCGGGGAGCTGTTTTTT
13	.	.	TRBV28	TRBJ2-7	CASRAGFSYEQYF	TGTGCCAGCAGGGCAGGGTTCTCCTACGAGCAGTACTTC
17	medium-sized	.	TRBV9	TRBJ2-2	CASSVQRETSNTGELFF	TGTGCCAGCAGCGTCCAGAGGGAGACATCGAACACCGGGGAGCTGTTTTTT
17	.	.	TRBV9	TRBJ1-2	CASSGQTELVGNHGYTF	TGTGCCAGCAGCGGCCAGACAGAGTTGGTAGGGAACCATGGCTACACCTTC
16	.	.	TRBV6-5	TRBJ2-7	CASSYSTSLRGYEQYF	TGTGCCAGCAGTTACTCGACCTCTCTTCGGGGCTACGAGCAGTACTTC
13	once	.	TRBV3-1/TRBV3-2	TRBJ1-1	CASSQGGITEAFF	TGTGCCAGCAGCCAAGGGGGGATTACTGAAGCTTTCTTT
15	.	TRBD2	TRBV2	TRBJ2-1	CASSGGTSGYNEQFF	TGTGCCAGCAGTGGTGGGACTAGCGGATACAATGAGCAGTTCTTC
15	.	.	TRBV5-1	TRBJ2-7	CASSLARGPGAEQYF	TGCGCCAGCAGCTTGGCACGGGGTCCGGGTGCCGAGCAGTACTTC
15	.	TRBD1	TRBV6-5	TRBJ1-2	CASSRRQGRNYGYTF	TGTGCCAGCAGTCGCCGACAGGGTAGAAACTATGGCTACACCTTC
13	.	.	TRBV5-8	TRBJ2-7	CASSLGPGHEQYF	TGTGCCAGCAGCCTGGGGCCGGGTCACGAGCAGTACTTC
15	few	TRBD1	TRBV6-5	TRBJ2-7	CASDPFGQGVHEQYF	TGTGCCAGCGACCCCTTCGGACAGGGGGTCCACGAGCAGTACTTC
15	.	.	TRBV6-1	TRBJ2-5	CASSERSDSGPPQYF	TGTGCCAGCAGTGAAAGGTCTGACAGTGGCCCCCCCCAGTACTTC
17	.	.	TRBV4-1	TRBJ2-7	CASSQVGLGGQHWEQYF	TGCGCCAGCAGCCAAGTTGGTCTTGGAGGGCAGCATTGGGAGCAGTACTTC
13	.	TRBD1	TRBV25-1	TRBJ2-1	CASRTGGYNEQFF	TGTGCCAGCAGGACAGGGGGCTACAATGAGCAGTTCTTC
17	.	.	TRBV5-1	TRBJ2-1	CASSHPFGAISGDEQFF	TGCGCCAGCAGCCACCCATTCGGCGCAATCTCAGGCGATGAGCAGTTCTTC
13	.	.	TRBV12-3/TRBV12-4	TRBJ1-2	CASRPQENYGYTF	TGTGCCAGCAGACCACAGGAAAACTATGGCTACACCTTC
15	.	.	TRBV19	TRBJ2-1	CASSIDSGAYNEQFF	TGTGCCAGTAGTATAGACAGCGGAGCTTACAATGAGCAGTTCTTC
16	.	.	TRBV7-9	TRBJ1-4	CASSHTRHATNEKLFF	TGTGCCAGCAGCCACACCCGGCATGCAACTAATGAAAAACTGTTTTTT
9	.	.	TRBV5-8	TRBJ2-7	CASSYEQYF	TGTGCCAGCAGCTACGAGCAGTACTTC
15	.	.	TRBV19	TRBJ1-1	CASSPIATGLVEAFF	TGTGCCAGTAGTCCCATTGCGACAGGCCTCGTTGAAGCTTTCTTT
18	once	TRBD1	TRBV19	TRBJ1-6	CASRRGQGSTITYSPLHF	TGTGCCAGTAGGCGGGGACAGGGAAGCACTATCACTTATTCACCCCTCCACTTT